This TCR beta chain was identified in a study of T cell repertoires in cytomegalovirus infection. Study conclusions and caveats: CMV-specific HLA-C-restricted TCR beta clonotypes dominated the ex vivo response.

For this clonotype: No antigen is known for it.

TCRdb passed the reads through MiXCR, listing each CDR3 protein once. This sample has approximately 910,000 distinct CDR3 sequences, with 31% found just once. V was clipped by 7 bases and J by 8 bases; unmatched bases: 9. The CDR3 extends over 15 amino acids. CDR1 is SGHVS, CDR2 FNYEAQ, per germline. The sequencing here drew on cultured CD8+ T cells from PBMCs, taken from culture after CMV antigen stimulation. The TCR sequence derives from a human donor in good health (CMV status not recorded). Some clones in this sample may be carry-over from other donors' samples. The chain has TRBV7-6 and TRBJ2-1, with 12 bases aligning to TRBD2. The CDR3, as DNA: TGTGCCAGCACCCTTCTAGCGGGGGGGCCGGATGAGCAGTTCTTC. This gives the protein CASTLLAGGPDEQFF.